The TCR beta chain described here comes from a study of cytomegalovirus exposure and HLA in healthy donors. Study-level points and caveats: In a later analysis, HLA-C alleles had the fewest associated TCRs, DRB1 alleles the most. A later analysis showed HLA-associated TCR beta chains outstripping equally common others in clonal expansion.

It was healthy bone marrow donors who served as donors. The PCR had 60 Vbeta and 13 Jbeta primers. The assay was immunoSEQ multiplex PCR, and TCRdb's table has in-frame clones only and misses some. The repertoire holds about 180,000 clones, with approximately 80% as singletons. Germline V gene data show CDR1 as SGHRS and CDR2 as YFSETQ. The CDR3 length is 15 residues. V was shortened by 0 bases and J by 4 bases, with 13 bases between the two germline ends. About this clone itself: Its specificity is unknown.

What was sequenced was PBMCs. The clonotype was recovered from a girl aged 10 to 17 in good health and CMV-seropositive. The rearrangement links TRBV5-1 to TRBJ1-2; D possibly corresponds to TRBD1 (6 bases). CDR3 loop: CASSLGMTGVYGYTF. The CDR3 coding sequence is TGCGCCAGCAGCTTGGGGATGACAGGCGTCTATGGCTACACCTTC.